The clone carrying this T cell receptor (beta chain) was recorded only once. Its target is unknown. This sample was taken from a study of OX40 agonist ivuxolimab in advanced cancers. Whole-study findings and limits: At doses 0.1 to 3.0 mg/kg, CD4+ and CD8+ clones expanded.

Trimming left V 4 bases short and J 7 bases short, with 18 bases between. The CDR3 is 15 amino acids. The V gene's germline CDR1 is SGHRS and CDR2 YFSETQ. Profiling relied on immunoSEQ multiplex PCR, and the TCRdb table lists in-frame clones only, not all of them. The repertoire includes tens of thousands of clones, 85% to 90% of them detected once, and around 1.5% sits in the top ten. Sequencing used CD4+ or CD8+ T cells sorted from blood, obtained in a trial of the OX40 agonist ivuxolimab. The V gene is TRBV5-1, the J gene TRBJ2-1; possible D gene TRBD2, 7 bases. The TCR sequence derives from an adult with an advanced solid tumor such as melanoma, head and neck, liver or kidney cancer. CDR3 region: CASSPYAGAGNEQFF. DNA for the CDR3: TGCGCCAGCAGCCCCTACGCGGGGGCCGGAAATGAGCAGTTCTTC.